This T cell receptor (beta chain) was sequenced for a study of T cell responses to AZD1222 COVID-19 vaccine. Study details: The study pooled second doses at about 4 or about 12 weeks.

The CDR3 loop spans 14 amino acids. Between the trimmed V and J ends, which lost 3 bases and 4 bases, there was a span of 13 bases. The germline gives CDR1 LNHDA, CDR2 SQIVND (reference sequence). Clones were sequenced by immunoSEQ multiplex PCR, and TCRdb holds only the in-frame ones, with some missing. In the table there are roughly 130,000 clones, over 75% of which are singletons. This material consisted of peripheral blood, taken on day 0 of AZD1222 vaccination. V usage is TRBV19 and J usage is TRBJ2-7; D is perhaps TRBD1 or TRBD2 (5 bases each). This clonotype originated in an adult in good health. The CDR3, as DNA: TGTGCCAGTAGTATTCGGTGGGACGTTTACGAGCAGTACTTC. Amino acid sequence: CASSIRWDVYEQYF. The variable domain in full, completed from reference TRBV19 and TRBJ2-7, reads DGGITQSPKYLFRKEGQNVTLSCEQNLNHDAMYWYRQDPGQGLRLIYYSQIVNDFQKGDIAEGYSVSREKKESFPLTVTSAQKNPTAFYLCASSIRWDVYEQYFGPGTRLTVT.